The T cell receptor (beta chain) described here comes from a study of CD8 T cells in Susac syndrome. Study-wide context: There were Susac syndrome patients who were therapy-naive at blood draw, others on corticosteroids, and others on intravenous immunoglobulin alone.

TEMRA cells were FACS-enriched, and CD8+ and CD4+ T cells were isolated negatively. Whole-study findings and limits: In Susac syndrome, the CD4+ T cell repertoires did not show clonal expansion.

V was clipped by 4 bases and J by 2 bases, with 11 bases between them. The CDR3 length is 14 residues. Germline V gene lookup returns CDR1 LNHDA and CDR2 SQIVND (reference sequence). When the RNA was reverse transcribed, random hexamers were used with an input of about 0.45 to 1 ug. Amplification of TCR beta CDR3 by immunoSEQ multiplex PCR spanned 54 Vbeta and 13 Jbeta. In TCRdb, the immunoSEQ multiplex PCR reads were re-called with MiXCR into one record per CDR3 protein. The sample comprises under 150,000 distinct CDR3 sequences, approximately 95% of which are singletons, and more than 0.11% rests with the top ten. As to this clonotype: The antigen remains unidentified.

This TCR was recovered from a human donor with Susac syndrome. Sequencing used CD4+ T cells from PBMCs. The chain carries TRBV19 and TRBJ1-1; a possible D gene is TRBD1 (5 bases). CDR3 region: CASSTRQSNTEAFF. The CDR3 coding sequence is TGTGCCAGTAGTACCAGACAGAGCAACACTGAAGCTTTCTTT. Using reference TRBV19 and TRBJ1-1 for the parts outside the CDR3, the full variable domain is DGGITQSPKYLFRKEGQNVTLSCEQNLNHDAMYWYRQDPGQGLRLIYYSQIVNDFQKGDIAEGYSVSREKKESFPLTVTSAQKNPTAFYLCASSTRQSNTEAFFGQGTRLTVV.